This T cell receptor beta chain was sequenced for a study of blood T cells in healthy people across ages. Study-wide results and limits: Considered underestimates were the diversity estimates obtained from one million T cells. Long-lived donors had more naive CD4+ cells and higher diversity than aged donors.

Peripheral blood from each donor was collected in a volume of approximately 9.5 milliliters. Next came a second PCR, run for about 6 to 11 cycles, which used a sample-barcoded 5' primer along with a J-beta primer mix. Every cDNA was tagged by a template-switch adaptor with 12 random nucleotides. MiXCR was run by TCRdb on the 5' RACE reads, yielding one entry per CDR3 protein. Of some 760,000 distinct CDR3 sequences in the sample, roughly 25% were seen once. The CDR3 extends over 15 amino acids. Germline V gene sequence: CDR1 SEHNR, CDR2 FQNEAQ (reference sequence). V was cut by 5 bases and J by 1 base, with 14 bases left in between. Comment on this clonotype: Its matching antigen is unknown.

This sample also appeared in a second study, on T cells of mothers and their children.

The TCR was taken from a boy younger than 18 in good health. The specimen was blood. The chain employs TRBV7-9 and TRBJ2-5; D not resolved. The chain's CDR3 is CASSNAAELQETQYF. The CDR3 DNA reads as TGTGCCAGCAGCAACGCGGCAGAACTCCAAGAGACCCAGTACTTC.